A selection of T cell receptor beta chains follows, all from one sample in a study of T cells in Graves' hyperthyroidism and ophthalmopathy. TCRdb reprocessed the multiplex PCR reads via MiXCR and lists one record per CDR3 protein. The sample shows under 400,000 distinct CDR3 sequences, about 20% of them seen only once. The sequencing sample was made of blood. The origin of the receptors is a woman in her 50s with Graves' hyperthyroidism. Both conserved end residues are part of each CDR3. The D gene is left open where the match is weak. The size field is filled for only some rows; it gives once, few, many or a size class.

d_call: TRBD1; v_call: TRBV6-1; j_call: TRBJ1-5; clone_size: -; cdr3_aa: CASSYRTGDNQPQHF; cdr3_nt: TGTGCCAGCAGTTATCGGACAGGGGACAATCAGCCCCAGCATTTT
d_call: -; v_call: TRBV11-2; j_call: TRBJ1-1; clone_size: many; cdr3_aa: CASSLDVGLNLMAFF; cdr3_nt: TGTGCCAGCAGCTTAGATGTGGGTTTGAATCTTATGGCTTTCTTT
d_call: TRBD2; v_call: TRBV11-2; j_call: TRBJ2-3; clone_size: many; cdr3_aa: CASSLGGGLATPSTDTQYF; cdr3_nt: TGTGCCAGCAGCTTAGGGGGGGGACTAGCGACCCCAAGCACAGATACGCAGTATTTT
d_call: -; v_call: TRBV20-1; j_call: TRBJ2-3; clone_size: many; cdr3_aa: CSARDRTGAGTDTQYF; cdr3_nt: TGCAGTGCTAGAGATCGGACTGGGGCAGGCACAGATACGCAGTATTTT
d_call: TRBD1; v_call: TRBV20-1; j_call: TRBJ1-5; clone_size: -; cdr3_aa: CSAETGGSQPQHF; cdr3_nt: TGCAGTGCCGAGACAGGGGGAAGTCAGCCCCAGCATTTT
d_call: TRBD1; v_call: TRBV20-1; j_call: TRBJ2-5; clone_size: -; cdr3_aa: CSAREEGGLETQYF; cdr3_nt: TGCAGTGCTAGAGAAGAAGGGGGCCTAGAGACCCAGTACTTC
d_call: -; v_call: TRBV6-1; j_call: TRBJ1-4; clone_size: -; cdr3_aa: CASTGAGGGQKLFF; cdr3_nt: TGTGCCAGCACGGGGGCAGGTGGAGGGCAAAAACTGTTTTTT
d_call: TRBD2; v_call: TRBV5-1; j_call: TRBJ2-2; clone_size: few; cdr3_aa: CASSTLGTSGNTGELFF; cdr3_nt: TGCGCCAGCAGCACCCTGGGGACTAGCGGGAACACCGGGGAGCTGTTTTTT
d_call: -; v_call: TRBV12-3/TRBV12-4; j_call: TRBJ2-1; clone_size: many; cdr3_aa: CASSLTSGNEQFF; cdr3_nt: TGTGCCAGCAGCTTAACGAGTGGAAATGAGCAGTTCTTC
d_call: TRBD1; v_call: TRBV6-9; j_call: TRBJ1-2; clone_size: -; cdr3_aa: CASSYGTGVGYTF; cdr3_nt: TGTGCCAGCAGTTACGGGACAGGGGTTGGCTACACCTTC
d_call: -; v_call: TRBV7-9; j_call: TRBJ2-1; clone_size: -; cdr3_aa: CASSHRGGGYNEQFF; cdr3_nt: TGTGCCAGCAGCCATAGGGGGGGCGGATACAATGAGCAGTTCTTC
d_call: -; v_call: TRBV5-6; j_call: TRBJ2-3; clone_size: many; cdr3_aa: CASSLAGGSSWADTQYF; cdr3_nt: TGTGCCAGCAGCTTGGCCGGTGGCTCATCATGGGCAGATACGCAGTATTTT
d_call: TRBD2; v_call: TRBV7-9; j_call: TRBJ2-1; clone_size: few; cdr3_aa: CASSLAWTSTDEQFF; cdr3_nt: TGTGCCAGCAGCTTAGCCTGGACTAGCACTGATGAGCAGTTCTTC
d_call: -; v_call: TRBV14; j_call: TRBJ2-1; clone_size: -; cdr3_aa: CASSQVGVHNEQFF; cdr3_nt: TGTGCCAGCAGCCAAGTCGGGGTACACAATGAGCAGTTCTTC
d_call: TRBD1; v_call: TRBV9; j_call: TRBJ2-2; clone_size: -; cdr3_aa: CASSPGQLYTGELFF; cdr3_nt: TGTGCCAGCAGCCCGGGACAGTTGTACACCGGGGAGCTGTTTTTT
d_call: TRBD2; v_call: TRBV10-1; j_call: TRBJ2-2; clone_size: -; cdr3_aa: CASSVSLLAGRGTGELFF; cdr3_nt: TGCGCCAGCAGCGTCTCTCTACTAGCGGGAAGAGGTACCGGGGAGCTGTTTTTT
d_call: TRBD1; v_call: TRBV28; j_call: TRBJ1-2; clone_size: few; cdr3_aa: CASTSGRGRRRGYTF; cdr3_nt: TGTGCCAGCACATCGGGTAGGGGGCGACGGAGGGGCTACACCTTC
d_call: -; v_call: TRBV12-3/TRBV12-4; j_call: TRBJ2-3; clone_size: -; cdr3_aa: CASSLRGPQYF; cdr3_nt: TGTGCCAGCAGTTTGAGGGGCCCGCAGTATTTT
d_call: -; v_call: TRBV7-9; j_call: TRBJ2-7; clone_size: few; cdr3_aa: CASSLAGEHEQYF; cdr3_nt: TGTGCCAGCAGCTTAGCGGGAGAACACGAGCAGTACTTC
d_call: -; v_call: TRBV3-1; j_call: TRBJ2-2; clone_size: many; cdr3_aa: CASSQEWRTGELFF; cdr3_nt: TGTGCCAGCAGCCAAGAATGGCGAACCGGGGAGCTGTTTTTT
d_call: -; v_call: TRBV6-5; j_call: TRBJ1-5; clone_size: -; cdr3_aa: CASSYSPTVNQPQHF; cdr3_nt: TGTGCCAGCAGTTACTCTCCGACAGTGAATCAGCCCCAGCATTTT
d_call: TRBD2; v_call: TRBV30; j_call: TRBJ2-3; clone_size: many; cdr3_aa: CAWSASGGTDTQYF; cdr3_nt: TGTGCCTGGAGTGCCAGCGGGGGGACAGATACGCAGTATTTT
d_call: TRBD2; v_call: TRBV3-1; j_call: TRBJ2-1; clone_size: few; cdr3_aa: CASSPRGAGGDEQFF; cdr3_nt: TGTGCCAGCAGCCCCCGGGGAGCGGGGGGGGATGAGCAGTTCTTC
d_call: -; v_call: TRBV28; j_call: TRBJ1-5; clone_size: -; cdr3_aa: CASSDVTWWGQPQHF; cdr3_nt: TGTGCCAGCAGTGATGTGACATGGTGGGGTCAGCCCCAGCATTTT
d_call: -; v_call: TRBV19; j_call: TRBJ1-5; clone_size: -; cdr3_aa: CASTWPGGNQPQHF; cdr3_nt: TGTGCCAGTACATGGCCCGGAGGCAATCAGCCCCAGCATTTT
d_call: -; v_call: TRBV3-1; j_call: TRBJ1-1; clone_size: many; cdr3_aa: CASSQEGGDTEAFF; cdr3_nt: TGTGCCAGCAGCCAGGAGGGTGGGGACACTGAAGCTTTCTTT